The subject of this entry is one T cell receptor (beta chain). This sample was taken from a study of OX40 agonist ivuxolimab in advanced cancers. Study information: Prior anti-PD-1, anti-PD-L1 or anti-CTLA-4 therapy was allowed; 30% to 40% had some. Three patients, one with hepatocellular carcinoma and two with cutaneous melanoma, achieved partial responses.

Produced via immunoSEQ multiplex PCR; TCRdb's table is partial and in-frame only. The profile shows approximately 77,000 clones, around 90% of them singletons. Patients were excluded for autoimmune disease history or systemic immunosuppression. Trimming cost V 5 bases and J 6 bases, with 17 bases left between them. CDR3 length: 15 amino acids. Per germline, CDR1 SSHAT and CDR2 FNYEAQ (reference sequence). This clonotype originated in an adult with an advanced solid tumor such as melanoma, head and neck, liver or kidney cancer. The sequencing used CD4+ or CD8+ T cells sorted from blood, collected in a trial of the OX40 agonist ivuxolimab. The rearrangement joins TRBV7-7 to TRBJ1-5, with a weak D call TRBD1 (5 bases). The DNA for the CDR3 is TGTGCCAGCAGCCTCTCGGGAGGGGAGGCTCAGCCCCAGCATTTT. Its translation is CASSLSGGEAQPQHF.